The rows below give T cell receptor beta chains drawn from one sample of a study of cytomegalovirus exposure and HLA in healthy donors. The assay was immunoSEQ multiplex PCR, and TCRdb's table has in-frame clones only and misses some. This table lists about 92,000 clones. Material for sequencing was PBMCs. The receptors were gathered from a man aged 50-59 years in good health and CMV-seropositive. Each CDR3 is given with its conserved first and last residue. D genes are given only for firm matches.

>TRBV9|NA|TRBJ2-5
CASSVARGGGETQYF
TGTGCCAGCAGCGTAGCTAGGGGCGGTGGGGAGACCCAGTACTTC
>TRBV7-2|NA|TRBJ2-3
CASSLHRSSTDTQYF
TGTGCCAGCAGCTTGCACAGATCTAGCACAGATACGCAGTATTTT
>TRBV11-2|NA|TRBJ2-4
CASSSLLGKRLSIQYF
TGTGCCAGCAGTTCGCTCCTCGGGAAGCGGCTTAGCATTCAGTACTTC
>TRBV6-4|TRBD2|TRBJ2-1
CASSVSGLAGNEQFF
TGTGCCAGCAGTGTATCAGGACTAGCGGGCAATGAGCAGTTCTTC
>TRBV9|TRBD2|TRBJ2-1
CASSVGAGVYNEQFF
TGTGCCAGCAGCGTAGGGGCGGGAGTCTACAATGAGCAGTTCTTC
>TRBV6-5|NA|TRBJ2-7
CASRSPGKYEQYF
TGTGCCAGCAGATCCCCAGGGAAATACGAGCAGTACTTC
>TRBV4-1|TRBD1|TRBJ2-5
CASSPGYRDREETQYF
TGCGCCAGCAGCCCGGGCTACCGGGACAGGGAAGAGACCCAGTACTTC
>TRBV5-6|TRBD2|TRBJ2-1
CASSLAGLAVHNEQFF
TGTGCCAGCAGCTTGGCGGGACTAGCGGTACACAATGAGCAGTTCTTC
>TRBV6-5|TRBD1|TRBJ2-3
CASSYDRARVDTQYF
TGTGCCAGCAGTTACGACAGGGCCAGGGTGGATACGCAGTATTTT
>TRBV19|NA|TRBJ1-2
CASSIQVDYGYTF
TGTGCCAGTAGTATACAGGTAGACTATGGCTACACCTTC
>TRBV7-2|TRBD1|TRBJ2-5
CASSRTGTEETQYF
TGTGCCAGCAGCAGGACAGGTACGGAAGAGACCCAGTACTTC
>TRBV10-2|TRBD2|TRBJ2-5
CASARTSGRGETQYF
TGCGCCAGCGCCAGGACTAGCGGGAGAGGGGAGACCCAGTACTTC
>TRBV30|TRBD2|TRBJ2-1
CAWVQIAGGPFEQFF
TGTGCCTGGGTACAAATAGCGGGAGGGCCCTTTGAGCAGTTCTTC
>TRBV4-3|NA|TRBJ1-2
CASSQVNLPGSGYTF
TGCGCCAGCAGCCAAGTCAACTTGCCCGGGAGCGGCTACACCTTC
>TRBV11-3|NA|TRBJ2-2
CASSRDSLTGELFF
TGTGCCAGCAGCCGGGACTCCTTAACCGGGGAGCTGTTTTTT
>TRBV5-4|TRBD1|TRBJ1-4
CASSRTGGEEKLFF
TGTGCCAGCAGCAGGACAGGGGGCGAAGAAAAACTGTTTTTT
>TRBV12-2|NA|TRBJ1-2
CASRFSARQGLGGYTF
TGTGCAAGTCGCTTTTCCGCGAGACAGGGGCTTGGGGGCTACACCTTC
>TRBV19|NA|TRBJ2-7
CASHRDNHPYEQYF
TGTGCCAGCCACCGGGACAACCATCCCTACGAGCAGTACTTC
>TRBV6-5|NA|TRBJ1-1
CASTPGWRNTEAFF
TGTGCCAGCACCCCAGGGTGGAGGAACACTGAAGCTTTCTTT
>TRBV27|NA|TRBJ2-5
CAIQRGTWVSGETQYF
TGTGCCATACAACGGGGGACGTGGGTTTCTGGGGAGACCCAGTACTTC
>TRBV12-5|NA|TRBJ2-3
CASAHQGSTDTQYF
TGTGCTAGTGCCCACCAGGGCTCCACAGATACGCAGTATTTT
>TRBV4-2|TRBD2|TRBJ2-1
CASSQDPDYSGNNEQFF
TGTGCCAGCAGCCAAGACCCGGATTATAGCGGGAACAATGAGCAGTTCTTC
>TRBV4-3|NA|TRBJ2-5
CASSEGLEETQYF
TGCGCCAGCAGTGAGGGTTTGGAAGAGACCCAGTACTTC
>TRBV27|TRBD2|TRBJ2-3
CASRPLAGADTQYF
TGTGCCAGCAGACCCCTAGCGGGAGCAGATACGCAGTATTTT
>TRBV5-5|NA|TRBJ2-7
CASSLGVTNEYEQYF
TGTGCCAGCAGCTTGGGGGTGACAAACGAGTATGAGCAGTACTTC
>TRBV7-2|NA|TRBJ2-3
CASRSPPGSTSTDTQYF
TGTGCCAGCAGGTCACCCCCAGGGTCCACTAGCACAGATACGCAGTATTTT
>TRBV13|NA|TRBJ2-2
CASSSSPPFSGTGELFF
TGTGCCAGCAGCTCCTCCCCTCCTTTTAGTGGCACCGGGGAGCTGTTTTTT
>TRBV7-9|TRBD2|TRBJ2-5
CASSLVTSGQETQYF
TGTGCCAGCAGCTTAGTGACTAGCGGACAAGAGACCCAGTACTTC
>TRBV5-1|NA|TRBJ2-3
CASSLGGGTTDTQYF
TGCGCCAGCAGCTTGGGAGGCGGGACCACAGATACGCAGTATTTT
>TRBV19|NA|TRBJ1-3
CASTKNGGSGNTIYF
TGTGCCAGTACCAAAAACGGAGGGTCAGGAAACACCATATATTTT
>TRBV6-6|NA|TRBJ1-6
CASSRTEYNSPLHF
TGTGCCAGCAGCAGGACAGAATATAATTCACCCCTCCACTTT
>TRBV4-3|NA|TRBJ1-2
CASSQGVRGYYGYTF
TGCGCCAGCAGCCAAGGGGTCAGGGGCTACTATGGCTACACCTTC
>TRBV27|TRBD1|TRBJ1-1
CASFPRTGWSTEAFF
TGTGCCTCTTTCCCTCGGACAGGATGGAGCACTGAAGCTTTCTTT
>TRBV11-3|NA|TRBJ2-2
CASSHPTASGTTGELFF
TGTGCCAGCAGCCACCCCACCGCCTCCGGGACTACCGGGGAGCTGTTTTTT
>TRBV7-8|TRBD1|TRBJ1-5
CASSLDHRGLNQPQHF
TGTGCCAGCAGCTTAGATCACAGGGGATTAAATCAGCCCCAGCATTTT
>TRBV5-1|TRBD1|TRBJ2-3
CASTDPGTGVADTQYF
TGCGCCAGCACCGATCCCGGGACAGGGGTCGCAGATACGCAGTATTTT
>TRBV19|NA|TRBJ1-2
CASSIRGYGYTF
TGTGCCAGTAGTATCAGAGGCTATGGCTACACCTTC
>TRBV5-1|NA|TRBJ2-3
CASSPEWGGDTQYF
TGCGCCAGCAGCCCCGAGTGGGGAGGAGATACGCAGTATTTT
>TRBV5-1|TRBD1|TRBJ1-2
CASSLIGTGGFGYTF
TGCGCCAGCAGCTTGATCGGGACAGGGGGATTTGGCTACACCTTC
>TRBV11-2|TRBD1|TRBJ2-7
CASSRPGDRSYEQYF
TGTGCCAGCAGCCGACCGGGGGACAGGAGCTACGAGCAGTACTTC
>TRBV6-5|TRBD2|TRBJ2-1
CAIGTLAGPMGEQFF
TGTGCCATCGGGACTCTAGCGGGGCCGATGGGTGAGCAGTTCTTC
>TRBV19|NA|TRBJ1-5
CASRQVSMGNQPQHF
TGTGCCAGTAGGCAGGTTTCCATGGGCAATCAGCCCCAGCATTTT
>TRBV9|NA|TRBJ2-2
CASSVGNHGGTGELFF
TGTGCCAGCAGCGTAGGCAACCATGGAGGCACCGGGGAGCTGTTTTTT
>TRBV4-3|NA|TRBJ2-3
CASSPEGPRDTQYF
TGCGCCAGCAGCCCGGAGGGACCTAGGGATACGCAGTATTTT
>TRBV30|NA|TRBJ1-4
CAWSVGAGTDEKLFF
TGTGCCTGGAGTGTAGGGGCAGGAACTGATGAAAAACTGTTTTTT
>TRBV9|NA|TRBJ2-1
CASSVGDNSYNEQFF
TGTGCCAGCAGCGTAGGGGACAACTCCTACAATGAGCAGTTCTTC
>TRBV14|NA|TRBJ1-2
CASSPTAFYGYTF
TGTGCCAGCAGCCCGACAGCCTTCTATGGCTACACCTTC
>TRBV11-2|NA|TRBJ2-3
CASSRGGGQPTDTQYF
TGTGCCAGCAGTAGGGGCGGCGGCCAGCCCACAGATACGCAGTATTTT
>TRBV9|TRBD2|TRBJ2-3
CASSVGTSGAGDTQYF
TGTGCCAGCAGCGTTGGGACTAGCGGTGCGGGAGATACGCAGTATTTT
>TRBV20-1|TRBD1|TRBJ2-1
CSAPRGTQVFF
TGCAGTGCACCCAGGGGGACCCAGGTGTTCTTC
>TRBV7-9|TRBD1|TRBJ1-4
CASSLGNRGEGEKLFF
TGTGCCAGCAGCTTGGGGAACAGGGGTGAAGGAGAAAAACTGTTTTTT
>TRBV18|TRBD1|TRBJ1-1
CASSPFPGQLNTEAFF
TGTGCCAGCTCACCTTTCCCGGGACAGCTGAACACTGAAGCTTTCTTT
>TRBV9|TRBD1|TRBJ1-4
CASSSSTGSFEKLFF
TGTGCCAGCAGCAGCTCGACAGGGTCTTTTGAAAAACTGTTTTTT